This passage covers 24 T cell receptor beta chains from one sample sequenced in a study of identical twins. TCRdb recomputed calls from the 5' RACE reads with MiXCR, one row per CDR3 protein. This table holds roughly 1.6 million distinct CDR3 sequences, more than 30% found once. The material sequenced was cord blood. Receptor source: a newborn girl in good health.

The chain employs TRBV20-1 and TRBJ2-3; D unclear. There are 10 residues in the CDR3. CDR1 is DFQATT and CDR2 is SNEGSKA in the germline V gene (reference sequence). V lost 6 bases, J lost 4 bases, and 5 bases lay in between. CDR3 DNA: TGCAGTGCAATAGCAGATACGCAGTATTTT. This codes for CSAIADTQYF.

This clonotype was recorded a few times. The genes are TRBV27 and TRBJ2-1, with 12 bases identical to TRBD2. The V segment lost 3 bases and the J segment 5 bases; nucleotides outside the gene matches: 8. This CDR3 is 17 amino acids long. Germline V CDR1 and CDR2: MNHEY, SMNVEV (reference sequence). In DNA form, the CDR3 reads TGTGCCAGCAGTTTTTTAGGGCGACTAGCGGGAGACAATGAGCAGTTCTTC. It translates to CASSFLGRLAGDNEQFF.

V is TRBV6-7 and J is TRBJ2-1; no clear D. TRBV6-7 qualifies as an ORF whose function is uncertain. Deletions cut 7 bases from V and 10 bases from J, with 11 bases between. CDR3 size: 11 residues. CDR3 protein: CASTLLDEQFF. The CDR3 DNA reads as TGTGCCAGCACTCTTTTGGACGAGCAGTTCTTC.

This clonotype was seen once. The chain employs TRBV28 and TRBJ1-4, with D maybe TRBD1 (6 bases). CDR1 is MDHEN and CDR2 is SYDVKM in the germline V gene. V gave up 5 bases and J gave up 4 bases, with 14 bases separating them. The CDR3 spans 15 residues. The CDR3 nucleotides read TGTGCCAGCAGTCCACAGACAGGTTATAATGAAAAACTGTTTTTT. Amino acids: CASSPQTGYNEKLFF.

This clonotype was seen a few times. The chain is built from TRBV6-1 and TRBJ1-2, with 8 bases that match TRBD1. Germline V gene sequence: CDR1 MNHNS, CDR2 SASEGT. V shed 7 bases, J shed 0 bases, and the junction held 10 bases outside the gene matches. The CDR3 totals 16 residues. The CDR3 region has the DNA TGTGCCAGCAACCAGGGGGCTACGTTAACTAACTATGGCTACACCTTC. Protein product: CASNQGATLTNYGYTF.

This chain links TRBV4-2 with TRBJ2-5; weak D call: TRBD2 (6 bases). This CDR3 is 15 amino acids long. CDR1 and CDR2 (germline): LGHNA, YNFKEQ. V dropped 4 bases and J dropped 1 base, with 13 bases sitting between them. The CDR3 DNA is TGTGCCAGCAGCCCATCGGGGGTCCTCCAAGAGACCCAGTACTTC. Translation gives CASSPSGVLQETQYF.

Comment on this clonotype: A read error may produce the germline difference seen at one junction end. This chain uses TRBV20-1 with TRBJ2-7; D remains ambiguous. The CDR3 extends over 13 amino acids. Looked up from germline, CDR1 is DFQATT and CDR2 is SNEGSKA (reference sequence). CDR3 in DNA: TGCGGTGCTAGATGGCAGCCCTCCTACGAGCAGTACTTC. This sequence encodes CGARWQPSYEQYF.

This clonotype was picked up a small number of times. The chain has TRBV5-5 and TRBJ1-1; tentative D call: TRBD1 (6 bases). The V gene lost 1 base and the J gene lost 1 base, with 11 bases spanning the gap. Germline loops: CDR1 SGHKS, CDR2 YYEKEE (reference sequence). This CDR3 has 15 residues. The CDR3 reads CASSLWGTTNTEAFF. The CDR3 bases are TGTGCCAGCAGCTTGTGGGGGACAACGAACACTGAAGCTTTCTTT.

This clonotype was picked up a small number of times. V and J are TRBV24-1 and TRBJ2-3; 11 bases agree with TRBD2. CDR3 length equals 16 residues. The germline CDR1 and CDR2 sequences are KGHDR and SFDVKD. The junction had 5 bases not matched to a gene; V was cut back by 4 bases and J by 3 bases. CDR3 residues: CATSEGLAGGTDTQYF. CDR3 in DNA: TGTGCCACCAGTGAGGGCCTAGCGGGAGGTACAGATACGCAGTATTTT.

The chain joins TRBV12-3 or TRBV12-4 to TRBJ2-1; D gene unclear. This CDR3 spans 10 amino acids. The V gene lost 2 bases and the J gene lost 12 bases, with 5 bases spanning the gap. Written as DNA, the CDR3 is TGTGCCAGCAGTTTAAACCCGCAGTTCTTC. Translating it yields CASSLNPQFF.

Details on this clonotype: A much more abundant neighbour one base away suggests this may be a read error. The chain is built from TRBV25-1 and TRBJ2-7; weak D call: TRBD1 (5 bases). Germline V CDR1 and CDR2: MGHDK, SYGVNS. Trimming shortened V by 5 bases and J by 0 bases, and 17 bases separated the two germline ends. The CDR3 has 16 residues. The DNA for the CDR3 is TGTGCCAGCAGTCCAAAGGCAGGGCTAAGCTCCTACGAGCAGTACTTC. Its translation: CASSPKAGLSSYEQYF.

This clonotype was seen ten or more times. The rearrangement joins TRBV6-5 to TRBJ1-2, with TRBD1 matching over 9 bases. From germline, CDR1 is MNHEY and CDR2 SVGAGI. The V gene end was trimmed by 6 bases and the J gene end by 4 bases; junction bases not matched to a gene: 3. The CDR3 runs 13 residues. CDR3 loop: CASRRQGGYGYTF. The CDR3 DNA sequence: TGTGCCAGCAGAAGACAGGGGGGCTATGGCTACACCTTC.

This clonotype has at least ten counts. The gene calls are TRBV9 and TRBJ2-7; 9 positions match TRBD2. The CDR3 consists of 15 residues. CDR1 SGDLS and CDR2 YYNGEE come from the germline V gene. V lost 0 bases to trimming and J lost 2 bases; unmatched junction nucleotides: 3. The DNA for the CDR3 is TGTGCCAGCAGCGTAGAGGCGGGAGGGACCTACGAGCAGTACTTC. Protein: CASSVEAGGTYEQYF. Filled out from reference TRBV9 and TRBJ2-7, the complete variable domain reads DSGVTQTPKHLITATGQRVTLRCSPRSGDLSVYWYQQSLDQGLQFLIQYYNGEERAKGNILERFSAQQFPDLHSELNLSSLELGDSALYFCASSVEAGGTYEQYFGPGTRLTVT.

This clonotype was recorded a few times. The V and J genes are TRBV21-1 and TRBJ2-7; no check of the table's D call, TRBD1, against the DNA was made. TRBV21-1 is reported as a pseudogene. The CDR3 is 13 residues long. For the CDR3, the DNA is TGTGCCAGGGGAGAGGGGGCCCCCTACGAGCAGTACTTC. Translated: CARGEGAPYEQYF.

This clonotype was detected many times. This chain uses TRBV6-5 with TRBJ2-5; tentatively, D is TRBD2 (5 bases). The CDR3 covers 19 residues. V was cut by 0 bases and J by 1 base, with 21 bases left in between. The germline V gene has CDR1 MNHEY and CDR2 SVGAGI. CDR3 loop: CASSYSIGLPIPLQETQYF. The CDR3 DNA follows: TGTGCCAGCAGTTACTCGATAGGACTCCCAATCCCACTCCAAGAGACCCAGTACTTC.

This clonotype appeared a few times. The chain combines TRBV20-1 with TRBJ2-1; TRBD1 is a possible D gene (5 bases). The V gene lost 3 bases and the J gene lost 4 bases, with 16 bases spanning the gap. CDR1 and CDR2 from the germline V gene are DFQATT and SNEGSKA (reference sequence). The length of the CDR3 is 15 residues. The CDR3, as DNA: TGCAGTGCTAGGTCCTCGGTGGGGCCTTACAATGAGCAGTTCTTC. Translation gives CSARSSVGPYNEQFF.

This chain uses TRBV7-9 with TRBJ2-7, with D possibly called TRBD1 or TRBD2 (5 bases each). The V and J ends lost 0 bases and 1 base respectively, with 10 bases between them. Germline V CDR1 and CDR2: SEHNR, FQNEAQ (reference sequence). This CDR3 region has 15 residues. The CDR3 region is CASSLAGTESYEQYF. For the CDR3, the DNA is TGTGCCAGCAGCTTAGCGGGGACGGAATCCTACGAGCAGTACTTC.

The rearrangement uses TRBV11-2 and TRBJ2-3; 12 nucleotides agree with TRBD2. The CDR3 is made up of 21 amino acids. Looked up from germline, CDR1 is SGHAT and CDR2 is FQNNGV. Unmatched junction bases numbered 20, after V lost 1 base and J lost 6 bases. Here the CDR3 reads CASSLVGGQLGLAGTRDTQYF. CDR3 nucleotide sequence: TGTGCCAGCAGCTTAGTAGGGGGACAGCTTGGACTAGCGGGAACTCGGGATACGCAGTATTTT.

This clonotype has more than one count but fewer than ten. The CDR3 spells CASRKTSGRAGNEQFF. The CDR3 DNA reads as TGTGCCAGCAGGAAAACTAGCGGGAGGGCCGGCAATGAGCAGTTCTTC. The chain joins TRBV2 to TRBJ2-1, with 13 nucleotides matching TRBD2. J lost 6 bases, V lost 6 bases, and 8 bases had no gene match. The CDR3 consists of 16 residues. CDR1 and CDR2 (germline): SNHLY, FYNNEI.

This clonotype was seen more than once but under ten times. The genes are TRBV20-1 and TRBJ2-7; D is perhaps TRBD1 (6 bases). The CDR3 extends over 13 amino acids. Looked up from germline, CDR1 is DFQATT and CDR2 is SNEGSKA (reference sequence). V shed 6 bases and J shed 1 base, with 13 bases lying between them. The CDR3 reads CSAQGFRSYEQYF. CDR3 DNA: TGCAGTGCCCAGGGGTTCCGTTCCTACGAGCAGTACTTC.

The J gene is TRBJ1-2, the V gene TRBV15; perhaps TRBD1 as D (6 bases). CDR3 length: 17 amino acids. CDR1 and CDR2 from the germline V gene are LNHNV and YYDKDF (reference sequence). Deletions cut 0 bases from V and 6 bases from J, with 20 bases between. The CDR3 nucleotides read TGTGCCACCAGCAGAGATTCCCCGAATACAGGGCCCCATGGCTACACCTTC. The encoded protein is CATSRDSPNTGPHGYTF.

This clonotype was observed a handful of times. This chain uses TRBV7-8 with TRBJ1-5, with D hard to call. The germline V gene encodes CDR1 SGHVS and CDR2 FQNEAQ. Deletions cut 1 base from V and 2 bases from J, with 9 bases between. This CDR3 region has 15 residues. In nucleotides, the CDR3 is TGTGCCAGCAGCTTAGTAGGGCGGGGCAATCAGCCCCAGCATTTT. It codes for CASSLVGRGNQPQHF.

This clonotype turned up a few times. The gene calls are TRBV7-2 and TRBJ2-7, with 10 bases identical to TRBD2. Germline-derived CDR1 and CDR2 are SGHTA and FQGNSA. V was clipped by 2 bases and J by 2 bases; unmatched bases: 3. This CDR3 contains 15 residues. Written as DNA, the CDR3 is TGTGCCAGCAGCTTAAAAAGCGGGGGGGCCTACGAGCAGTACTTC. It translates to CASSLKSGGAYEQYF.

The J gene is TRBJ1-5, the V gene TRBV19, with 8 bases that match TRBD1. Trimming at V came to 4 bases and at J to 0 bases, leaving 8 bases not matched to a gene. Germline CDR1 is LNHDA and CDR2 is SQIVND (reference sequence). The CDR3 is made up of 17 amino acids. The CDR3 here is CASSTRPGGYSNQPQHF. Here the CDR3 DNA reads TGTGCCAGTAGTACCCGACCAGGGGGCTATAGCAATCAGCCCCAGCATTTT. The full variable domain, with the rest looked up from reference TRBV19 and TRBJ1-5, is DGGITQSPKYLFRKEGQNVTLSCEQNLNHDAMYWYRQDPGQGLRLIYYSQIVNDFQKGDIAEGYSVSREKKESFPLTVTSAQKNPTAFYLCASSTRPGGYSNQPQHFGDGTRLSIL.